This TCR beta chain was found in a study of OX40 agonist ivuxolimab in advanced cancers. Looking at the study overall: Ivuxolimab was an agonistic, fully human IgG2 monoclonal antibody directed against OX40 (CD134), a costimulatory receptor. Intravenous ivuxolimab was administered to patients every 2 weeks at six dose levels: 0.01, 0.1, 0.3, 1.5, 3 and 10 mg/kg. Of the 50 to 55 patients in dose escalation, about 20 had hepatocellular carcinoma, some 15 had melanoma, 9 had renal cell carcinoma and 9 had head and neck cancer. In the dose-escalation cohort, more than 75% of patients were male, and the mean age was approximately 55 years, with a range of 23 to 79. Patients were allowed to have had prior anti-PD-1, anti-PD-L1 or anti-CTLA-4 therapy, and 40% of the dose-escalation patients had previously received checkpoint inhibitors. Partial responses were achieved by three dose-escalation patients, of whom one had hepatocellular carcinoma and two had cutaneous melanoma. Peripheral TCRbeta sequencing aimed to test whether ivuxolimab altered TCR sequence diversity and caused clonal T-cell expansion. The paper covers the monotherapy dose-escalation part of the phase I ivuxolimab trial, which included N ≈ 50 patients. Overall study results and their limits: Partial responders in the 0.1-3.0 mg/kg groups had among the lowest normalized peripheral clonal expansion, especially among CD8+ T cells. Low levels of normalized T-cell clonal expansion were also seen in some patients who did not respond. Which antigens the clonally expanded peripheral T cells were specific for was not determined. On average, CD8+ T cells showed more expanded clones than CD4+ T cells after ivuxolimab. Clonal expansion of both CD4+ and CD8+ blood T cells was observed from baseline to week 6 at doses 0.1 to 3.0 mg/kg.

Genomic DNA was isolated from the sorted cells so that the TCRbeta CDR3 region could be sequenced. TCRbeta CDR3 regions were sequenced using the immunoSEQ Assay. This immuneACCESS table, as held by TCRdb, lists in-frame sequences with V and J called but not all clones. Of the missing ones, under half trace to an unresolved V gene in checked studies; the others have no known cause. This sample is represented by tens of thousands of clones; 75% to 90% of them were singletons. Of the sample, about an eighth falls within the top ten clones. On this clone itself: Its binding antigen is unknown. Base-call qualities are not available, and no considerably larger clone is one nucleotide away.

The germline V and J ends show losses of 0 bases and 7 bases respectively, and no gene match explains 5 bases of the junction. The CDR3 goes from the cysteine to the phenylalanine over 15 residues. Only the CDR3 DNA is retained, 45 bases long and in frame from the first base. The germline V gene yields SGHRS for CDR1 and YFSETQ for CDR2. Patients with autoimmune disease history or receiving systemic immunosuppression were excluded from the trial. Peripheral blood for TCR sequencing was collected from all dose cohorts at baseline, on cycle 4 day 1, and on cycle 7 day 1. Samples were obtained from an open-label, multicenter, first-in-human phase I dose-escalation trial of ivuxolimab. The trial enrolled adults with locally advanced or metastatic head and neck squamous cell, hepatocellular, melanoma or renal cell carcinoma. Before TCR sequencing, CD4+ and CD8+ T cells were separately sorted from peripheral blood.

The sequence derives from an adult with an advanced solid tumor such as melanoma, head and neck, liver or kidney cancer. The rearranged chain carries TRBV5-1 and TRBJ2-7, with 12 bases aligning to TRBD2. The sample was CD4+ or CD8+ T cells sorted from blood, taken in a trial of the OX40 agonist ivuxolimab. The CDR3 here reads CASSLGTSGISEQYF. The DNA reads TGCGCCAGCAGCTTGGGGACTAGCGGGATCTCAGAGCAGTACTTC.